This T cell receptor (beta chain) was sequenced for a study of OX40 agonist ivuxolimab in advanced cancers. In the study overall: Ivuxolimab was delivered to patients intravenously every 2 weeks at doses spanning 0.01 to 10 mg/kg. At 82.7% male, the cohort had a mean age of approximately 60 years, ranging from roughly 23 to 80. Study-wide findings and caveats: Some patients who did not respond also had low normalized T-cell clonal expansion.

On this clone: Its antigen remains unknown.

The CDR3 has 15 residues. CDR1 and CDR2 from the germline V gene are SGHTA and FQGNSA. Trimming took 1 base from V and 2 from J, leaving 12 bases between them. Sequencing used immunoSEQ multiplex PCR; TCRdb keeps in-frame clones, though not all of them. Of some 64,000 clones in the sample, about nine tenths are singletons; the top ten hold under 3.5%. The chain couples TRBV7-2 to TRBJ2-7, with D perhaps being TRBD1 or TRBD2 (6 bases each). Here the sequenced sample was CD4+ or CD8+ T cells sorted from blood, taken in a trial of the OX40 agonist ivuxolimab. This sequence was found in an adult with an advanced solid tumor such as melanoma, head and neck, liver or kidney cancer. The CDR3 here is CASSLGPGEAYEQYF. As DNA, the CDR3 is TGTGCCAGCAGCTTAGGGCCAGGGGAGGCCTACGAGCAGTACTTC.